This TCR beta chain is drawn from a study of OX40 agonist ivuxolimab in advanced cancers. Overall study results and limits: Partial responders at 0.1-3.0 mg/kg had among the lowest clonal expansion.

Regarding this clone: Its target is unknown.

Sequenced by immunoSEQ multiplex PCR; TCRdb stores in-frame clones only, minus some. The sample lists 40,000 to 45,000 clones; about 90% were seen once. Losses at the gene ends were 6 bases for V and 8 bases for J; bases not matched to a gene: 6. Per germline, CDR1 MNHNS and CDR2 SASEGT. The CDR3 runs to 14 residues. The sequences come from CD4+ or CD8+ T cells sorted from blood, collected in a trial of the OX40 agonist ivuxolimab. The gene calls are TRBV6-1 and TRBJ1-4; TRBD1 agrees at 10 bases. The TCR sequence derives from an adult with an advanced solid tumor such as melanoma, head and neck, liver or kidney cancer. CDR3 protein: CASRRDRGREKLFF. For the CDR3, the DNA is TGTGCCAGCAGAAGGGACAGGGGAAGGGAAAAACTGTTTTTT.